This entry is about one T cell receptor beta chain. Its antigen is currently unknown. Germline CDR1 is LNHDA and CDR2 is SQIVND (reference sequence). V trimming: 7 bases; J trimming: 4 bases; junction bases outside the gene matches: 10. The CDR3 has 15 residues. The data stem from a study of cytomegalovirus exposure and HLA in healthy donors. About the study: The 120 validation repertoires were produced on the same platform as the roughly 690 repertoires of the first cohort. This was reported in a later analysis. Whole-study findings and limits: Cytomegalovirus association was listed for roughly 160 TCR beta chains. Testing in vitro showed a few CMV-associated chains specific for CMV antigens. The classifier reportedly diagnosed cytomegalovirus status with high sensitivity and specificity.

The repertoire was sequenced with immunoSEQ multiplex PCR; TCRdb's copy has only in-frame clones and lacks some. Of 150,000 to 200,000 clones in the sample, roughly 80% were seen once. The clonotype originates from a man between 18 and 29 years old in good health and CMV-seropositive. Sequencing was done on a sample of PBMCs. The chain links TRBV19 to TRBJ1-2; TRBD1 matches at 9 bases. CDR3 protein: CASNTGTGSFYGYTF. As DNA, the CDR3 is TGTGCCAGTAATACCGGGACAGGGTCTTTCTATGGCTACACCTTC. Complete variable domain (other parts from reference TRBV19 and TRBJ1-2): DGGITQSPKYLFRKEGQNVTLSCEQNLNHDAMYWYRQDPGQGLRLIYYSQIVNDFQKGDIAEGYSVSREKKESFPLTVTSAQKNPTAFYLCASNTGTGSFYGYTFGSGTRLTVV.